A selection of T cell receptor beta chains follows, all from one sample in a study of CD8+ T cells in alopecia areata. Profiling relied on immunoSEQ multiplex PCR, and the TCRdb table lists in-frame clones only, not all of them. Here the sample spans roughly 180,000 clones, approximately 50% being singletons. This specimen was CD8+ T cells sorted from blood, taken around week 54, from a patient treated with tofacitinib. The receptors originated from a human donor with alopecia areata. The CDR3 runs from the conserved cysteine through the conserved F or W. D genes are given only for firm matches. Not all rows give a size; the values are once, few, many and, for expanded clones, a class.

clone_size j_call v_call d_call cdr3_aa cdr3_nt
- TRBJ2-5 TRBV30 - CAWSVTGGSETQYF TGTGCCTGGAGTGTAACGGGGGGCTCAGAGACCCAGTACTTC
many TRBJ2-3 TRBV6-4 TRBD1 CASSDSQGADTQYF TGTGCCAGCAGTGACTCGCAGGGGGCAGATACGCAGTATTTT
- TRBJ1-2 TRBV29-1 - CSVSEGRSYGYTF TGCAGCGTTTCGGAGGGCCGGAGCTATGGCTACACCTTC
- TRBJ2-7 TRBV30 TRBD1 CAWSMTGGGEQYF TGTGCCTGGAGCATGACAGGGGGAGGCGAGCAGTACTTC
- TRBJ2-5 TRBV5-1 - CASSFRQLEETQYF TGCGCCAGCAGCTTTAGACAGCTTGAAGAGACCCAGTACTTC
few TRBJ2-5 TRBV25-1 TRBD1 CASSETAGQGAWETQYF TGTGCCAGCAGTGAGACAGCGGGACAGGGGGCTTGGGAGACCCAGTACTTC
- TRBJ2-1 TRBV2 TRBD1 CASSDWDSLNNEQFF TGTGCCAGCAGTGACTGGGACAGCCTGAACAATGAGCAGTTCTTC
few TRBJ1-5 TRBV18 TRBD1 CASSPSGQGSNQPQHF TGTGCCAGCTCACCGTCCGGACAGGGGAGCAATCAGCCCCAGCATTTT
- TRBJ2-1 TRBV5-8 TRBD1 CASRTGGSYNEQFF TGTGCCAGCAGAACAGGGGGATCCTACAATGAGCAGTTCTTC
- TRBJ1-2 TRBV29-1 TRBD1 CSVVHRTGSFRGYTF TGCAGCGTCGTACATCGGACAGGGTCGTTTCGGGGCTACACCTTC
- TRBJ2-7 TRBV2 - CASSEIQSAVDYEQYF TGTGCCAGCAGTGAAATTCAGAGCGCGGTGGACTACGAGCAGTACTTC
- TRBJ2-3 TRBV30 TRBD2 CAWTGGGDTDTQYF TGTGCCTGGACCGGGGGAGGGGACACAGATACGCAGTATTTT
- TRBJ1-1 TRBV4-3 - CASSHELTRENTEAFF TGCGCCAGCAGCCATGAACTCACTAGGGAGAACACTGAAGCTTTCTTT
- TRBJ2-5 TRBV7-8 - CASSLLFGGREETQYF TGTGCCAGCAGCTTACTTTTCGGGGGGCGGGAAGAGACCCAGTACTTC
few TRBJ1-4 TRBV23-1 - CASSQSTLGWEKLFF TGCGCCAGCAGTCAATCGACCCTGGGTTGGGAAAAACTGTTTTTT
- TRBJ2-7 TRBV10-3 - CAISPDIDEQYF TGTGCCATCTCCCCGGACATCGACGAGCAGTACTTC
- TRBJ1-5 TRBV7-8 - CASSLGRGSNQPQHF TGTGCCAGCAGCCTGGGGAGGGGCAGCAATCAGCCCCAGCATTTT
- TRBJ2-7 TRBV30 - CAWDLGSRGHEQYF TGTGCCTGGGACCTAGGGAGTCGCGGGCACGAGCAGTACTTC
few TRBJ2-1 TRBV23-1 - CASSRRQAPYNEQFF TGCGCCAGCAGTCGCAGACAAGCCCCCTACAATGAGCAGTTCTTC